This entry lists 4 T cell receptor beta chains sequenced from one sample in a study of cytomegalovirus exposure and HLA in healthy donors. This PCR relied on a set of 60 Vbeta primers and 13 Jbeta primers. TCRdb's copy holds only in-frame clones and misses some; the assay was immunoSEQ multiplex PCR. The data contain about 90,000 clones, around 70% of them singletons. Material: PBMCs. The receptors were sampled from a woman between 50 and 59 years old in good health and CMV-seropositive.

J is TRBJ2-7 and V is TRBV6-5; 7 nucleotides align to TRBD2. Germline V gene lookup returns CDR1 MNHEY and CDR2 SVGAGI. This CDR3 spans 14 amino acids. V shed 7 bases, J shed 2 bases, and the junction held 8 bases outside the gene matches. CDR3 in DNA: TGTGCCAGCAAAGGCGGGAGAGGGGCCTACGAGCAGTACTTC. The encoded protein is CASKGGRGAYEQYF.

V gene TRBV25-1 combines with J gene TRBJ1-6; no firm D call. Germline V gives CDR1 MGHDK, CDR2 SYGVNS. The V and J ends lost 6 bases and 0 bases respectively, with 6 bases between them. This CDR3 is 14 amino acids long. The CDR3 protein is CASRGGSYNSPLHF. In DNA form, the CDR3 reads TGTGCCAGCAGGGGAGGCTCCTATAATTCACCCCTCCACTTT.

The genes are TRBV28 and TRBJ1-1; D remains ambiguous. V was cut by 3 bases and J by 7 bases, with 12 bases left in between. CDR1 MDHEN and CDR2 SYDVKM come from the germline V gene. This CDR3 region has 13 residues. CDR3 in amino acids: CASSLNSRVEAFF. The CDR3 nucleotides read TGTGCCAGCAGTTTGAACTCCCGGGTTGAAGCTTTCTTT.

In this sample, this clone turned up a few times. The chain has TRBV4-1 and TRBJ2-1; 7 bases line up with TRBD2. CDR1 and CDR2 from the germline V gene are MGHRA and YSYEKL. The CDR3 is made up of 18 amino acids. Losses at the gene ends were 4 bases for V and 4 bases for J; bases not matched to a gene: 16. CDR3 in amino acids: CASSPPGGKADKYNEQFF. As DNA, the CDR3 is TGCGCCAGCAGCCCACCCGGGGGGAAAGCGGATAAATACAATGAGCAGTTCTTC.